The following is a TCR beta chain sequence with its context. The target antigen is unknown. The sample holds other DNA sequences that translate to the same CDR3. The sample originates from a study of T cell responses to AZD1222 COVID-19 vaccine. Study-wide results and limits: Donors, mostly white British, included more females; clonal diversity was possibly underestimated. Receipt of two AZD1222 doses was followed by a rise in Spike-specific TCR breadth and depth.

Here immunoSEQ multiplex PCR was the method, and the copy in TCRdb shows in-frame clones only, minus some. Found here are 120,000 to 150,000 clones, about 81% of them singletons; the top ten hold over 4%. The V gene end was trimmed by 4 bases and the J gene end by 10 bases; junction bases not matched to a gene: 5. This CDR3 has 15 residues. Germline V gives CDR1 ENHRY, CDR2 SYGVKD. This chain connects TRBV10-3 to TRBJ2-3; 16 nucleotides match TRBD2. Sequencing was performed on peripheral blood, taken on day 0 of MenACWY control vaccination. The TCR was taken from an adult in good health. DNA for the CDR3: TGTGCCATCAGTGGTACTGGGACTAGCGGGGGGGCGCAGTATTTT. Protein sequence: CAISGTGTSGGAQYF.